This is a list of T cell receptor beta chains from one sample in a study of PD-1 blockade in classical Hodgkin lymphoma. The method was immunoSEQ multiplex PCR; TCRdb's version includes in-frame clones alone and lacks a portion of them. The table lists over 75,000 clones, around nine tenths of them singletons. The input for sequencing was peripheral blood mononuclear cells (PBMCs), taken before the fourth cycle of nivolumab. These receptors were obtained from a human donor with classical Hodgkin lymphoma. Each CDR3 is given with its conserved first and last residue. D genes are given only for firm matches. Size is omitted from some rows. Given values are once, few, many or a class for expanded clones.

d_call: TRBD2
j_call: TRBJ2-7
cdr3_length: 15
clone_size: NA
v_call: TRBV28
cdr3_nt: TGTGCCAGCAGTTTATCTCTAGCGGGGGGGTACGAGCAGTACTTC
cdr3_aa: CASSLSLAGGYEQYF

d_call: NA
j_call: TRBJ2-1
cdr3_length: 12
clone_size: few
v_call: TRBV15
cdr3_nt: TGTGCCACCAGCAGAGAGGGATATGAGCAGTTCTTC
cdr3_aa: CATSREGYEQFF

d_call: TRBD1
j_call: TRBJ1-5
cdr3_length: 14
clone_size: NA
v_call: TRBV18
cdr3_nt: TGTGCCAGCTCCCGACAGGGGGCGCATCAGCCCCAGCATTTT
cdr3_aa: CASSRQGAHQPQHF

d_call: NA
j_call: TRBJ2-2
cdr3_length: 15
clone_size: NA
v_call: TRBV9
cdr3_nt: TGTGCCAGCAGCGTAGGGCCGACGGGCACCGGGGAGCTGTTTTTT
cdr3_aa: CASSVGPTGTGELFF

d_call: TRBD1
j_call: TRBJ1-5
cdr3_length: 16
clone_size: few
v_call: TRBV30
cdr3_nt: TGTGCCTGGAGTGAGAGGACAGGGATGAGCAATCAGCCCCAGCATTTT
cdr3_aa: CAWSERTGMSNQPQHF

d_call: NA
j_call: TRBJ1-5
cdr3_length: 13
clone_size: NA
v_call: TRBV30
cdr3_nt: TGTGCCTGGAGTTCTGGAGTCCACGAGTCCCAGCATTTT
cdr3_aa: CAWSSGVHESQHF

d_call: NA
j_call: TRBJ1-1
cdr3_length: 14
clone_size: NA
v_call: TRBV11-2
cdr3_nt: TGTGCCAGCAGCTCCGTCCCAGAGAACACTGAAGCTTTCTTT
cdr3_aa: CASSSVPENTEAFF

d_call: NA
j_call: TRBJ2-1
cdr3_length: 15
clone_size: NA
v_call: TRBV6-5
cdr3_nt: TGTGCCAGCAGTCTTTCCGACGGGGGATACAATGAGCAGTTCTTC
cdr3_aa: CASSLSDGGYNEQFF

d_call: NA
j_call: TRBJ2-2
cdr3_length: 15
clone_size: NA
v_call: TRBV15
cdr3_nt: TGTGCCACCAGCAGAGATCGGAGGAGGACCGGGGAGCTGTTTTTT
cdr3_aa: CATSRDRRRTGELFF

d_call: NA
j_call: TRBJ1-1
cdr3_length: 14
clone_size: NA
v_call: TRBV6-6
cdr3_nt: TGTGCCAGCCAAATGGGCCATGAGGACACTGAAGCTTTCTTT
cdr3_aa: CASQMGHEDTEAFF

d_call: NA
j_call: TRBJ2-3
cdr3_length: 12
clone_size: once
v_call: TRBV7-9
cdr3_nt: TGTGCCAGCCTTAAGCTGATGGCGTCGCAGTATTTT
cdr3_aa: CASLKLMASQYF

d_call: TRBD1
j_call: TRBJ2-2
cdr3_length: 15
clone_size: once
v_call: TRBV28
cdr3_nt: TGTGCCAGCAGCCGGGACAGGGGATACACCGGGGAGCTGTTTTTT
cdr3_aa: CASSRDRGYTGELFF

d_call: NA
j_call: TRBJ2-5
cdr3_length: 13
clone_size: NA
v_call: TRBV5-1
cdr3_nt: TGCGCCAGCAGCTTGTCAGGCGTAGAGACCCAGTACTTC
cdr3_aa: CASSLSGVETQYF

d_call: NA
j_call: TRBJ2-7
cdr3_length: 14
clone_size: NA
v_call: TRBV28
cdr3_nt: TGTGCCAGCGTGCGCCCGAAGGGTAGGTACGAGCAGTACTTC
cdr3_aa: CASVRPKGRYEQYF

d_call: TRBD1
j_call: TRBJ1-2
cdr3_length: 17
clone_size: NA
v_call: TRBV13
cdr3_nt: TGTGCCAGCAGCCAAGACCGGGACAGCGATTTCGGGTATGGCTACACCTTC
cdr3_aa: CASSQDRDSDFGYGYTF

d_call: NA
j_call: TRBJ1-1
cdr3_length: 12
clone_size: once
v_call: TRBV9
cdr3_nt: TGTGCCAGCAGCGTAGATGGGGGCAGGGCTTTCTTT
cdr3_aa: CASSVDGGRAFF

d_call: TRBD1
j_call: TRBJ2-7
cdr3_length: 13
clone_size: NA
v_call: TRBV10-2
cdr3_nt: TGCGCCAGCCGGGACAGGGGGGCCTACGAGCAGTACTTC
cdr3_aa: CASRDRGAYEQYF

d_call: TRBD2
j_call: TRBJ2-1
cdr3_length: 14
clone_size: NA
v_call: TRBV6-5
cdr3_nt: TGTGCCAGCAGTTTTGGTAGCGGGGTCCATGAGCAGTTCTTC
cdr3_aa: CASSFGSGVHEQFF

d_call: NA
j_call: TRBJ2-5
cdr3_length: 14
clone_size: NA
v_call: TRBV5-1
cdr3_nt: TGCGCCAGCAGCTTGGCAATAGGGGGGGAGACCCAGTACTTC
cdr3_aa: CASSLAIGGETQYF

d_call: NA
j_call: TRBJ2-1
cdr3_length: 13
clone_size: NA
v_call: TRBV11-3
cdr3_nt: TGTGCCAGCAGCTTAGACCGGTGGGGATGGCAGTTCTTC
cdr3_aa: CASSLDRWGWQFF

d_call: TRBD1
j_call: TRBJ1-2
cdr3_length: 16
clone_size: NA
v_call: TRBV27
cdr3_nt: TGTGCCAGCAGTTTAGGGAGGACAGGGAAGAACTATGGCTACACCTTC
cdr3_aa: CASSLGRTGKNYGYTF

d_call: TRBD2
j_call: TRBJ2-3
cdr3_length: 15
clone_size: NA
v_call: TRBV11-3
cdr3_nt: TGTGCCAGCAGCGCTAGAAGCGGGGACACAGATACGCAGTATTTT
cdr3_aa: CASSARSGDTDTQYF

d_call: NA
j_call: TRBJ1-2
cdr3_length: 11
clone_size: NA
v_call: TRBV7-9
cdr3_nt: TGTGCCAGCAGCTTTACAGGCGGCTACACCTTC
cdr3_aa: CASSFTGGYTF

d_call: NA
j_call: TRBJ1-1
cdr3_length: 14
clone_size: NA
v_call: TRBV6-5
cdr3_nt: TGTGCCAGCAGTTACGAGCAATCAGGGATTGAAGCTTTCTTT
cdr3_aa: CASSYEQSGIEAFF

d_call: TRBD1
j_call: TRBJ2-1
cdr3_length: 16
clone_size: NA
v_call: TRBV27
cdr3_nt: TGTGCCAGCAGTTCGATACAGGGGTTCGCCTACAATGAGCAGTTCTTC
cdr3_aa: CASSSIQGFAYNEQFF

d_call: TRBD2
j_call: TRBJ2-1
cdr3_length: 15
clone_size: NA
v_call: TRBV19
cdr3_nt: TGTGCCAGTAGTATCCAGCGGGGGGCCTACAATGAGCAGTTCTTC
cdr3_aa: CASSIQRGAYNEQFF

d_call: NA
j_call: TRBJ2-7
cdr3_length: 14
clone_size: NA
v_call: TRBV27
cdr3_nt: TGTGCCAGCAGTTTCTCCAGGGGTATCTACGAGCAGTACTTC
cdr3_aa: CASSFSRGIYEQYF

d_call: TRBD2
j_call: TRBJ2-3
cdr3_length: 20
clone_size: NA
v_call: TRBV4-2
cdr3_nt: TGTGCCAGCAGCTATCCCCCGGTTAGCGGGGGGGCCACATTAGCAGATACGCAGTATTTT
cdr3_aa: CASSYPPVSGGATLADTQYF

d_call: NA
j_call: TRBJ2-7
cdr3_length: 14
clone_size: NA
v_call: TRBV28
cdr3_nt: TGTGCCAGCAGTTTCAGGGTTCACCCTTACGAGCAGTACTTC
cdr3_aa: CASSFRVHPYEQYF

d_call: NA
j_call: TRBJ1-1
cdr3_length: 11
clone_size: once
v_call: TRBV30
cdr3_nt: TGTGCCTGGAGTACAAACACTGAAGCTTTCTTT
cdr3_aa: CAWSTNTEAFF

d_call: NA
j_call: TRBJ2-1
cdr3_length: 14
clone_size: few
v_call: TRBV27
cdr3_nt: TGTGCCAGCAGTTTAGACAGCTCCTACAATGAGCAGTTCTTC
cdr3_aa: CASSLDSSYNEQFF

d_call: NA
j_call: TRBJ2-1
cdr3_length: 12
clone_size: NA
v_call: TRBV10-3
cdr3_nt: TGTGCCATCAGTGAGTCAGTAGCGACTAGTATCTTC
cdr3_aa: CAISESVATSIF

d_call: NA
j_call: TRBJ1-2
cdr3_length: 16
clone_size: NA
v_call: TRBV7-2
cdr3_nt: TGTGCCAGCAGCCGCCTTCCGGAGGGGCAGGGCAATGGCTACACCTTC
cdr3_aa: CASSRLPEGQGNGYTF

d_call: NA
j_call: TRBJ2-7
cdr3_length: 17
clone_size: NA
v_call: TRBV4-3
cdr3_nt: TGCGCCAGCAGCCAAGAAACTTATGGACAGGGACTATACGAGCAGTACTTC
cdr3_aa: CASSQETYGQGLYEQYF

d_call: NA
j_call: TRBJ2-1
cdr3_length: 15
clone_size: NA
v_call: TRBV28
cdr3_nt: TGTGCCAGCAGTTTCGGTTTTGCAACTAGAAATGAGCAGTTCTTC
cdr3_aa: CASSFGFATRNEQFF

d_call: NA
j_call: TRBJ1-1
cdr3_length: 13
clone_size: NA
v_call: TRBV7-4
cdr3_nt: TGTGCCAGCAGCTTATCCCTAGGCACTGAAGCTTTCTTT
cdr3_aa: CASSLSLGTEAFF

d_call: NA
j_call: TRBJ2-7
cdr3_length: 13
clone_size: NA
v_call: TRBV5-6
cdr3_nt: TGTGCCAGCAGCTTGGGTCAGTCCTACGAGCAGTACTTC
cdr3_aa: CASSLGQSYEQYF

d_call: TRBD1
j_call: TRBJ1-5
cdr3_length: 20
clone_size: NA
v_call: TRBV18
cdr3_nt: TGTGCCAGCTCACACAGCTACCGGGACAGAGGTTTAGATAGCAATCAGCCCCAGCATTTT
cdr3_aa: CASSHSYRDRGLDSNQPQHF

d_call: NA
j_call: TRBJ2-1
cdr3_length: 18
clone_size: NA
v_call: TRBV7-2
cdr3_nt: TGTGCCAGCAGCTTATTCAGCCACGGGTCCTACTTCTACAATGAGCAGTTCTTC
cdr3_aa: CASSLFSHGSYFYNEQFF

d_call: NA
j_call: TRBJ1-4
cdr3_length: 15
clone_size: NA
v_call: TRBV11-1
cdr3_nt: TGTGCCAGCAGCTCGGGGACCAGATCCAATGAAAAACTGTTTTTT
cdr3_aa: CASSSGTRSNEKLFF

d_call: TRBD2
j_call: TRBJ2-1
cdr3_length: 17
clone_size: NA
v_call: TRBV7-9
cdr3_nt: TGTGCCAGCAGCTTAGCGATATTAGCGGGGGGTATCAATGAGCAGTTCTTC
cdr3_aa: CASSLAILAGGINEQFF

d_call: NA
j_call: TRBJ1-6
cdr3_length: 16
clone_size: NA
v_call: TRBV9
cdr3_nt: TGTGCCAGCAGCGTACAAGGTTCCAGTTATAATTCACCCCTCCACTTT
cdr3_aa: CASSVQGSSYNSPLHF

d_call: NA
j_call: TRBJ2-5
cdr3_length: 11
clone_size: once
v_call: TRBV11-2
cdr3_nt: TGTGCCAGCAGCCGTATAGAGACCCAGTACTTC
cdr3_aa: CASSRIETQYF

d_call: TRBD2
j_call: TRBJ2-7
cdr3_length: 16
clone_size: NA
v_call: TRBV7-9
cdr3_nt: TGTGCCAGCAGCTTAGGGTACGGTAGCGGGGCTTACGAGCAGTACTTC
cdr3_aa: CASSLGYGSGAYEQYF